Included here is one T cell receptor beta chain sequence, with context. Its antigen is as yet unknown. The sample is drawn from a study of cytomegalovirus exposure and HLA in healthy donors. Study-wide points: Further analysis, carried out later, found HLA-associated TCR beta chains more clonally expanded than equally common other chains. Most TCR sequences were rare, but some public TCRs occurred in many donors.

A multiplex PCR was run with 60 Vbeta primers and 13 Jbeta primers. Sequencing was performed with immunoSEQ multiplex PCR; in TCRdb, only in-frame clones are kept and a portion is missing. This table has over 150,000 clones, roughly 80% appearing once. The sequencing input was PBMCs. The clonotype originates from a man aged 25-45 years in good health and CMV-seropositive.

Here the CDR3 reads CSVEVPGGYEQYF. The DNA of the CDR3 is TGCAGCGTTGAAGTTCCAGGGGGCTACGAGCAGTACTTC. The V and J genes are TRBV29-1 and TRBJ2-7; TRBD1 matches 7 bases. CDR3 length: 13 amino acids. V dropped 1 base and J dropped 3; count of bases not matched to a gene: 3. In germline, CDR1 is SQVTM, CDR2 ANQGSEA.